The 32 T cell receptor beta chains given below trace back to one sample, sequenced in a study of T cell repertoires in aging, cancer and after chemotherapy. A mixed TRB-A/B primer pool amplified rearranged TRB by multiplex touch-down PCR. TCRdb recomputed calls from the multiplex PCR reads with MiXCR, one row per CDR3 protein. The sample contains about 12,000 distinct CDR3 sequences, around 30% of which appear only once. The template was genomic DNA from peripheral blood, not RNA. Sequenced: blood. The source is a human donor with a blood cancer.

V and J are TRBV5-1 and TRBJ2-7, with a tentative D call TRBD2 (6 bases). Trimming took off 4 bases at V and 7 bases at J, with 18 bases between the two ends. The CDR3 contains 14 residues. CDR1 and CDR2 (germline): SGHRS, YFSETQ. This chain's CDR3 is CASSPTAGLKEQYF. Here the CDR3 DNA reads TGCGCCAGCAGCCCTACGGCGGGGTTAAAGGAGCAGTACTTC.

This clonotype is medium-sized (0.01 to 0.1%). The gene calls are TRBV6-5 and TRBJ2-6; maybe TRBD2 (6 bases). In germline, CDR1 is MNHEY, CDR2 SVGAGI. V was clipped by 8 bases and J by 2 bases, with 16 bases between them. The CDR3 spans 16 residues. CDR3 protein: CASEGRRGAGANVLTF. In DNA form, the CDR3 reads TGTGCCAGCGAGGGACGGCGCGGGGCTGGGGCCAACGTCCTGACTTTC.

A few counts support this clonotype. In DNA form, the CDR3 reads TGTGCCAGCAGCCAAGATAGCGGGGGGGCCTACGAGCAGTACTTC. Translated: CASSQDSGGAYEQYF. The genes are TRBV4-2 and TRBJ2-7; 11 bases agree with TRBD2. Germline V lookup: CDR1 LGHNA, CDR2 YNFKEQ. This CDR3 region has 15 residues. V shed 0 bases and J 2 bases; nucleotides not matched to a gene: 0.

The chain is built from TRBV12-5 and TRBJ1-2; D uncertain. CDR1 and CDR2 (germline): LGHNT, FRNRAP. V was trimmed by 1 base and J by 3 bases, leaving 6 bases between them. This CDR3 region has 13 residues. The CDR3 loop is CASGLDLDYGYTF. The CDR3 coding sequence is TGTGCTAGTGGTTTGGACCTGGACTATGGCTACACCTTC.

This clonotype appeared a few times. The CDR3 DNA sequence: TGTGCCAGCAGTGAAGCCACAGGGGGCCCCTACGAGCAGTACGTC. Its protein is CASSEATGGPYEQYV. The chain uses TRBV6-1 and TRBJ2-7; 9 bases match TRBD1. Germline V CDR1 and CDR2: MNHNS, SASEGT. The CDR3 has 15 residues. V was clipped by 0 bases and J by 2 bases; unmatched bases: 2.

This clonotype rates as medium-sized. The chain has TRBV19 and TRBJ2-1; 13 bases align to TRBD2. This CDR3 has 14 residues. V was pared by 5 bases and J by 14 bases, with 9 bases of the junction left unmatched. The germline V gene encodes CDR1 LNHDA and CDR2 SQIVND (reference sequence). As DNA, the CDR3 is TGTGCCAGTAGTTCTCGACTAGCGGGAGGTGGTAAGTTCTTC. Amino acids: CASSSRLAGGGKFF.

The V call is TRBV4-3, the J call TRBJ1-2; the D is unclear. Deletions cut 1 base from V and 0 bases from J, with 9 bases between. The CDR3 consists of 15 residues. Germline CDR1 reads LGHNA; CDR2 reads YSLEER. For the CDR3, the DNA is TGCGCCAGCAGCCAAGTTGGCGGGACTAACTATGGCTACACCTTC. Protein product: CASSQVGGTNYGYTF.

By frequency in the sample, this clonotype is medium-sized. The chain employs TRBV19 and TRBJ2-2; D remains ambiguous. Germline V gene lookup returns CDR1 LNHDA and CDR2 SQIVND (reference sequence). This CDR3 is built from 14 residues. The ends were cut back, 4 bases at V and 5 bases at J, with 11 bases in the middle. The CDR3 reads CASSKHQVTGELFF. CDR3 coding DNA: TGTGCCAGTAGTAAACACCAGGTGACCGGGGAGCTGTTTTTT.

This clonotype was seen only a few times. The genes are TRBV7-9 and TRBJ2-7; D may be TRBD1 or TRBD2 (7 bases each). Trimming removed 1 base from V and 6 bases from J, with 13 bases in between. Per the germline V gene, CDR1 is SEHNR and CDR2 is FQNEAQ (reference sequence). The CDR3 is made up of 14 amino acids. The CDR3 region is CASSLGAGGGEQYF. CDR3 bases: TGTGCCAGCAGCTTAGGGGCAGGGGGGGGCGAGCAGTACTTC.

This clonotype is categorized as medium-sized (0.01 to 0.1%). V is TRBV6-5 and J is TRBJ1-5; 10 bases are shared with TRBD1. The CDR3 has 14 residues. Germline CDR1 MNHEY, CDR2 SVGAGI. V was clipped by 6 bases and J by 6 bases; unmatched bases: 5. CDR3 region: CASRLTGGRQPQHF. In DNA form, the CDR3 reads TGTGCCAGCAGGTTGACAGGGGGCCGTCAGCCCCAGCATTTT.

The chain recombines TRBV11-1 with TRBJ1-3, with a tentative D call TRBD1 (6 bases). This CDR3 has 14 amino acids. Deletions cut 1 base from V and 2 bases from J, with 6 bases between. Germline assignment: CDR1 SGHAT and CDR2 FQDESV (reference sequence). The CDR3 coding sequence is TGTGCCAGCAGCTTAGACAGGGCTGGAAACACCATATATTTT. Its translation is CASSLDRAGNTIYF.

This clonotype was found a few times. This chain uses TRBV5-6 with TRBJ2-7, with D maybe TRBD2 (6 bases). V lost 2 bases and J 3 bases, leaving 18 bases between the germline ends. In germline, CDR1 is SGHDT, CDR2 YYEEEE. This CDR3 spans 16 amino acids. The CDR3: CASSFVAGQTVYEQYF. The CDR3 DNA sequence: TGTGCCAGCAGCTTCGTCGCGGGGCAGACGGTCTACGAGCAGTACTTC.

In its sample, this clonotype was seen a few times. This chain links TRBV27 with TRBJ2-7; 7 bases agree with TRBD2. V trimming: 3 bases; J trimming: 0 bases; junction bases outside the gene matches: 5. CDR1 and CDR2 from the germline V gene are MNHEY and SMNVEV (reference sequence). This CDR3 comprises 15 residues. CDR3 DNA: TGTGCCAGCAGTTTTTGGGGGGGGACCTCCTACGAGCAGTACTTC. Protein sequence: CASSFWGGTSYEQYF.

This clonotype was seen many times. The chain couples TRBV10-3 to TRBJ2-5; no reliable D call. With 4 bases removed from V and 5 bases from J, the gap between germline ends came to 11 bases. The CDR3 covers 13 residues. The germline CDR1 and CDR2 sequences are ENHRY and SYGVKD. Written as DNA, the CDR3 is TGTGCCATCAGTGCCGTCCTGGGGGAGACCCAGTACTTC. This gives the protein CAISAVLGETQYF.

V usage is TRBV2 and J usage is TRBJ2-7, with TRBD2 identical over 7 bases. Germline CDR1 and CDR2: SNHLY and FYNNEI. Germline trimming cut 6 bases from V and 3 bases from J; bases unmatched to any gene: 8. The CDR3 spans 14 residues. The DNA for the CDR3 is TGTGCCAGCAGGGGAGGGCAGATCAACTACGAGCAGTACTTC. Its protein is CASRGGQINYEQYF.

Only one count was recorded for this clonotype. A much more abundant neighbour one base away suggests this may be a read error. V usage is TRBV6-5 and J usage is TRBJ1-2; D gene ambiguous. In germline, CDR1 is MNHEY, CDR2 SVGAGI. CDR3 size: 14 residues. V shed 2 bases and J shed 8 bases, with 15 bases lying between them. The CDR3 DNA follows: TGTGCCAGCAGTTACCATGGGAGTGGGGTCGGCTACACCTTC. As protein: CASSYHGSGVGYTF.

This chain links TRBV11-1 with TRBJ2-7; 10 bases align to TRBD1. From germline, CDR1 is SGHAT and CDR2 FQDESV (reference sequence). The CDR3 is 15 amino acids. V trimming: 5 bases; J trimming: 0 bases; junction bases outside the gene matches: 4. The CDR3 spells CASSIGTGASYEQYV. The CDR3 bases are TGTGCCAGCAGCATCGGGACAGGGGCCTCCTACGAGCAGTACGTC.

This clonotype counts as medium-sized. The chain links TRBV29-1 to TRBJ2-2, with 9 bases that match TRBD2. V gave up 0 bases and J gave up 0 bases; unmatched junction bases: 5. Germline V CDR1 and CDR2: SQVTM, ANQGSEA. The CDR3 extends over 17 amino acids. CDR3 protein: CSVEDASGETNTGELFF. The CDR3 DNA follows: TGCAGCGTTGAAGATGCTAGCGGGGAAACGAACACCGGGGAGCTGTTTTTT.

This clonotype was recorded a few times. DNA for the CDR3: TGTGCCAGCAGAAGAGCGGGAGGCAACCCTTACAATGAGCAGTTCTTC. As protein: CASRRAGGNPYNEQFF. This chain joins TRBV6-2 or TRBV6-3 and TRBJ2-1; 9 bases agree with TRBD2. The CDR3 length is 16 residues. Losses at the gene ends were 6 bases for V and 4 bases for J; bases not matched to a gene: 10. Germline CDR1 and CDR2: MNHEY and SVGEGT.

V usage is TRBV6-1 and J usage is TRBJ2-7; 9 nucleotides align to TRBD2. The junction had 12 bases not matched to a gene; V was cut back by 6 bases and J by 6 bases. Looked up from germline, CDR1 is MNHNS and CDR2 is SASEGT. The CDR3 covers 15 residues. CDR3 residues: CASRQGLAGLVEQYV. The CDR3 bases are TGTGCCAGCAGACAGGGGCTAGCGGGACTTGTCGAGCAGTACGTC.

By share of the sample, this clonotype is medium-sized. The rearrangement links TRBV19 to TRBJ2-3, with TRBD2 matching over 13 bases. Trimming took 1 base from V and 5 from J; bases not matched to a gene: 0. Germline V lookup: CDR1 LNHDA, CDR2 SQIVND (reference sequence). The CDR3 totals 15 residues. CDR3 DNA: TGTGCCAGTAGTATAGGGACTAGCGGGGGAGATACGCAGTATTTT. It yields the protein CASSIGTSGGDTQYF. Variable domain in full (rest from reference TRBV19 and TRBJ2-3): DGGITQSPKYLFRKEGQNVTLSCEQNLNHDAMYWYRQDPGQGLRLIYYSQIVNDFQKGDIAEGYSVSREKKESFPLTVTSAQKNPTAFYLCASSIGTSGGDTQYFGPGTRLTVL.

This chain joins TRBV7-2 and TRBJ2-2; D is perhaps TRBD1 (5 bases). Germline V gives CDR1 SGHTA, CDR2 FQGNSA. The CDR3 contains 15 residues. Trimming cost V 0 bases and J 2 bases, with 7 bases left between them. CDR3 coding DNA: TGTGCCAGCAGCTTAGCTGGGGCCAACACCGGGGAGCTGTTTTTT. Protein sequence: CASSLAGANTGELFF. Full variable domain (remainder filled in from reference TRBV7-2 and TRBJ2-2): GAGVSQSPSNKVTEKGKDVELRCDPISGHTALYWYRQSLGQGLEFLIYFQGNSAPDKSGLPSDRFSAERTGGSVSTLTIQRTQQEDSAVYLCASSLAGANTGELFFGEGSRLTVL.

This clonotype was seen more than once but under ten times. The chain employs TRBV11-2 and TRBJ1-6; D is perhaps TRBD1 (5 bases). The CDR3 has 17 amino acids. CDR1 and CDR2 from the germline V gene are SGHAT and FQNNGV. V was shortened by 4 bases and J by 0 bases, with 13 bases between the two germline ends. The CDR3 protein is CASSSGQMSSYNSPLHF. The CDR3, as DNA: TGTGCCAGCAGCTCTGGACAAATGAGCTCCTATAATTCACCCCTCCACTTT.

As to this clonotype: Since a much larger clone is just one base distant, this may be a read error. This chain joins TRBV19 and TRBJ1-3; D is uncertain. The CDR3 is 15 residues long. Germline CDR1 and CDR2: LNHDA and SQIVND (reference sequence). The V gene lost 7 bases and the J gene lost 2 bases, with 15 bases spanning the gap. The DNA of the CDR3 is TGTGCCAGTACCTATCAAAGGACGGCTGGAAACACCATATATTTT. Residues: CASTYQRTAGNTIYF.

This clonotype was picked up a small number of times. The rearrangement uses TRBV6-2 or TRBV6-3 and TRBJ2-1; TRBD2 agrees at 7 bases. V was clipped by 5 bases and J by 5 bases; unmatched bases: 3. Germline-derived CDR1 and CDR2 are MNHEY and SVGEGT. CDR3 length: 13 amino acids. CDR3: CASSHGTNNEQFF. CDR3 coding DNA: TGTGCCAGCAGTCATGGGACTAACAATGAGCAGTTCTTC.

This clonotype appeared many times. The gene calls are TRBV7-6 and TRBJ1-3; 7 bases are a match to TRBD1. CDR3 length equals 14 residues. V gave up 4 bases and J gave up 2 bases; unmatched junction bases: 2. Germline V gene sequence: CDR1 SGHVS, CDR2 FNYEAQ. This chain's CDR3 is CASSSTGAGNTIYF. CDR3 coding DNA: TGTGCCAGCAGCTCCACAGGGGCTGGAAACACCATATATTTT.

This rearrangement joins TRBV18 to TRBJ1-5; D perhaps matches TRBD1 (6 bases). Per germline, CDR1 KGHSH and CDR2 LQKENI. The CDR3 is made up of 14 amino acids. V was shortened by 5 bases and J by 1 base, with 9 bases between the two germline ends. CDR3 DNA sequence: TGTGCCAGCTCAGCGGACAGCAGCAATCAGCCCCAGCATTTT. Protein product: CASSADSSNQPQHF.

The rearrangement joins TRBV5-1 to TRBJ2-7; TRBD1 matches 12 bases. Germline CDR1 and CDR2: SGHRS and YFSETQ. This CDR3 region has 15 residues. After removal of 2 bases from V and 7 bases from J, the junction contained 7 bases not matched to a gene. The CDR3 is CASSFSGQGAREQYF. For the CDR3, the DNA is TGCGCCAGCAGCTTCTCGGGACAGGGGGCGCGGGAGCAGTACTTC.

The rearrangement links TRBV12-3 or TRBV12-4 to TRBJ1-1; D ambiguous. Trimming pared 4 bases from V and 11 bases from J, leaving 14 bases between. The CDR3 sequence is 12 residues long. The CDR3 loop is CASSSGPVGAFF. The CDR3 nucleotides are TGTGCCAGCAGTTCGGGCCCGGTGGGGGCTTTCTTT.

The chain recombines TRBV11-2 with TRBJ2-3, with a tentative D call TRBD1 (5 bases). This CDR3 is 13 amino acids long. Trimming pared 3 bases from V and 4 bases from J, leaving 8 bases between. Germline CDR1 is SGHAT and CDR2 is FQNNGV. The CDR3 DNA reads TGTGCCAGCAGCTTTACACAGGCAGATACGCAGTATTTT. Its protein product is CASSFTQADTQYF.

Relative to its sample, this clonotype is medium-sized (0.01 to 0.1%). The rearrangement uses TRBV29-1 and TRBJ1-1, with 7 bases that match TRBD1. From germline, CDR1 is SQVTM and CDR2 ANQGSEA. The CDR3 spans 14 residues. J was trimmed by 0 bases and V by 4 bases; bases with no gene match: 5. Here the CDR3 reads CSVGEGAVNTEAFF. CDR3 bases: TGCAGCGTTGGCGAGGGGGCGGTGAACACTGAAGCTTTCTTT.

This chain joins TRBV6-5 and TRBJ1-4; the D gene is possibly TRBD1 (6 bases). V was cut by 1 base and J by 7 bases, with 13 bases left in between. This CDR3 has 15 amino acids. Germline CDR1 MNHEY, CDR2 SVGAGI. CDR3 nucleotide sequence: TGTGCCAGCAGTTACTTTCAGGGGTGGGGTGAAAAACTGTTTTTT. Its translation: CASSYFQGWGEKLFF.